This entry is about one TCR beta chain. The CDR3 runs to 15 residues. Germline-derived CDR1 and CDR2 are SGHAT and FQDESV (reference sequence). Trimming took 5 bases from V and 2 from J; bases not matched to a gene: 3. This record comes from a study of blood T cell repertoires in COVID-19. Study members were between about 18 and 100 years old and lived in 20 to 30 US regions. Methods used by the authors: Nucleated cell counts were estimated from reference gene primer amplification. Measured with immunoSEQ multiplex PCR; TCRdb has only the in-frame clones, and not every one. Clonal size and the V and J genes are those of that table, whereas D and trimming came from the DNA. The sample carries approximately 140,000 clones, about 86% recorded once.

The V and J genes are TRBV11-1 and TRBJ2-2; TRBD2 matches 9 bases. This TCR came from a man between 40 and 49 years old with acute COVID-19. The sample was PBMCs or T cells enriched from blood (not recorded which). The CDR3 DNA follows: TGTGCCAGCAGCCCGCTAGCGGGAAACACCGGGGAGCTGTTTTTT. Amino acid sequence: CASSPLAGNTGELFF.